These 27 T cell receptor beta chains were all obtained from the same sample, sequenced in a study of somatic mutations in cytotoxic T cells in rheumatoid arthritis. Using immunoSEQ multiplex PCR, the repertoire was profiled, and TCRdb retains in-frame clones only, with some absent. The sample holds 15,000 to 20,000 clones; roughly 70% are singletons and the top ten take under 5.5%. What was sequenced was CD8+ T cells sorted from blood. All receptors derive from a man in his fifties or sixties in good health.

The chain carries TRBV5-4 and TRBJ1-2; D perhaps matches TRBD1 (5 bases). Trimming stripped 2 bases from V and 6 bases from J, with 8 bases between. This CDR3 is 12 amino acids long. Germline V gene data show CDR1 as SGHNT and CDR2 as YYREEE (reference sequence). The DNA for the CDR3 is TGTGCCAGCAGCTTCGGCAGGGATGGCTACACCTTC. Translated, it gives CASSFGRDGYTF.

CDR3 bases: TGCGCCAGCAGGGTGACAGGGATATCTAACTATGGCTACACCTTC. This encodes CASRVTGISNYGYTF. This chain connects TRBV10-1 to TRBJ1-2; 7 nucleotides align to TRBD1. The length of the CDR3 is 15 residues. Unmatched junction bases numbered 7, after V lost 6 bases and J lost 0 bases. Germline V gene data show CDR1 as WNHNN and CDR2 as SYGVQD (reference sequence).

The chain links TRBV11-2 to TRBJ2-5, with D maybe TRBD1 (6 bases). This CDR3 has 14 amino acids. From germline, CDR1 is SGHAT and CDR2 FQNNGV. V was cut by 6 bases and J by 4 bases, with 15 bases left in between. DNA for the CDR3: TGTGCCAGCAGGGTACAGGGATCTTCAGAGACCCAGTACTTC. It encodes CASRVQGSSETQYF.

J is TRBJ2-7 and V is TRBV4-1; no firm D call. The V and J ends lost 0 bases and 0 bases respectively, with 6 bases between them. The CDR3 is 14 amino acids. The germline V gene encodes CDR1 MGHRA and CDR2 YSYEKL. As DNA, the CDR3 is TGCGCCAGCAGCCAAGATACCAGCTCCTACGAGCAGTACTTC. This sequence encodes CASSQDTSSYEQYF.

This sequence joins TRBV7-8 and TRBJ1-4; 9 positions agree with TRBD1. Trimming removed 4 bases from V and 4 bases from J; junction bases left unmatched: 4. CDR3 length equals 15 residues. Germline CDR1 is SGHVS and CDR2 is FQNEAQ. CDR3 residues: CASSSTGGINEKLFF. The CDR3 region has the DNA TGTGCCAGCAGCTCTACAGGGGGCATTAATGAAAAACTGTTTTTT.

This clone has a single count. This sequence joins TRBV19 and TRBJ2-7; the D gene is possibly TRBD2 (7 bases). The V end was cut by 6 bases, the J end by 3 bases, with 18 bases between. From germline, CDR1 is LNHDA and CDR2 SQIVND (reference sequence). CDR3 length equals 15 residues. CDR3 residues: CASSQGGGGSYEQYF. The DNA for the CDR3 is TGTGCCAGTAGCCAGGGCGGCGGGGGCAGCTACGAGCAGTACTTC.

The chain recombines TRBV7-9 with TRBJ2-1; TRBD2 aligns across 8 bases. Per germline, CDR1 SEHNR and CDR2 FQNEAQ (reference sequence). V lost 5 bases, J lost 0 bases, and 6 bases stayed unmatched. This CDR3 is 16 amino acids long. This CDR3 is CASSPISGSSYNEQFF. CDR3 nucleotide sequence: TGTGCCAGCAGCCCAATCAGCGGGAGCTCCTACAATGAGCAGTTCTTC. Complete variable domain (other parts from reference TRBV7-9 and TRBJ2-1): DTGVSQNPRHKITKRGQNVTFRCDPISEHNRLYWYRQTLGQGPEFLTYFQNEAQLEKSRLLSDRFSAERPKGSFSTLEIQRTEQGDSAMYLCASSPISGSSYNEQFFGPGTRLTVL.

This clone was detected once. V usage is TRBV15 and J usage is TRBJ2-5; a possible D gene is TRBD2 (7 bases). The germline V gene has CDR1 LNHNV and CDR2 YYDKDF (reference sequence). Trimming cost V 2 bases and J 1 base, with 8 bases left between them. The CDR3 length is 14 residues. The CDR3 spells CATSRRGGQETQYF. As DNA, the CDR3 is TGTGCCACCAGCAGAAGGGGGGGCCAAGAGACCCAGTACTTC.

The rearrangement joins TRBV10-3 to TRBJ2-7; D is undetermined. The CDR3 spans 12 residues. The ends were cut back, 11 bases at V and 3 bases at J, with 14 bases in the middle. Germline V lookup: CDR1 ENHRY, CDR2 SYGVKD. CDR3 sequence (DNA): TGTGCCTCAGGTTTCCTCTACTACGAGCAGTACTTC. Translation gives CASGFLYYEQYF.

A few counts support this clone. The V call is TRBV29-1, the J call TRBJ2-3; tentative D call: TRBD1 (5 bases). CDR1 is SQVTM and CDR2 is ANQGSEA in the germline V gene. The V end was cut by 1 base, the J end by 2 bases, with 13 bases between. This CDR3 comprises 15 residues. The CDR3 spells CSVEGAGPVTDTQYF. DNA for the CDR3: TGCAGCGTTGAAGGGGCAGGGCCGGTCACAGATACGCAGTATTTT.

The chain uses TRBV27 and TRBJ2-2; TRBD1 aligns across 7 bases. From germline, CDR1 is MNHEY and CDR2 SMNVEV (reference sequence). The CDR3 is 15 amino acids. After removal of 2 bases from V and 2 bases from J, the junction contained 2 bases not matched to a gene. The CDR3: CASSLHRGNTGELFF. As DNA, the CDR3 is TGTGCCAGCAGTTTACACAGGGGAAACACCGGGGAGCTGTTTTTT.

This chain joins TRBV2 and TRBJ2-1; D unresolved. V lost 3 bases to trimming and J lost 0 bases, with 6 bases between them. This CDR3 has 14 residues. The germline CDR1 and CDR2 sequences are SNHLY and FYNNEI. Written as DNA, the CDR3 is TGTGCCAGCAGTGATTTCCGCTCCTACAATGAGCAGTTCTTC. Amino acids: CASSDFRSYNEQFF.

The gene calls are TRBV6-5 and TRBJ2-1; 10 nucleotides match TRBD2. Trimming removed 0 bases from V and 14 bases from J; junction bases left unmatched: 13. The CDR3 consists of 16 residues. Germline V gene lookup returns CDR1 MNHEY and CDR2 SVGAGI. The CDR3 region is CASSYSMGALAGAKFF. DNA for the CDR3: TGTGCCAGCAGTTACTCGATGGGGGCCCTAGCGGGGGCTAAGTTCTTC.

The V call is TRBV28, the J call TRBJ2-1; 10 positions match TRBD2. The trim removed 1 base at V and 9 bases at J, leaving 9 bases unmatched. CDR3 size: 16 residues. Germline CDR1 MDHEN, CDR2 SYDVKM. The chain's CDR3 is CASSLLSGRAFSEQFF. The CDR3 DNA follows: TGTGCCAGCAGTTTATTGAGCGGGAGGGCCTTCAGTGAGCAGTTCTTC.

The chain employs TRBV19 and TRBJ2-7; the D gene is possibly TRBD2 (6 bases). The germline V and J ends were trimmed by 3 bases and 2 bases, with 14 bases remaining between them. Germline CDR1 and CDR2: LNHDA and SQIVND (reference sequence). The CDR3 is 15 amino acids. CDR3 protein: CASSIGLAETYEQYF. For the CDR3, the DNA is TGTGCCAGTAGTATTGGATTAGCGGAAACCTACGAGCAGTACTTC.

The chain employs TRBV7-9 and TRBJ2-1; D not resolved. V was trimmed by 5 bases and J by 0 bases, leaving 11 bases between them. The CDR3 length is 15 residues. Per the germline V gene, CDR1 is SEHNR and CDR2 is FQNEAQ (reference sequence). This CDR3 is CASSLLESSYNEQFF. The CDR3 DNA reads TGTGCCAGCAGCCTCCTAGAGAGCTCCTACAATGAGCAGTTCTTC. The whole variable domain, remainder taken from reference TRBV7-9 and TRBJ2-1, is DTGVSQNPRHKITKRGQNVTFRCDPISEHNRLYWYRQTLGQGPEFLTYFQNEAQLEKSRLLSDRFSAERPKGSFSTLEIQRTEQGDSAMYLCASSLLESSYNEQFFGPGTRLTVL.

The chain uses TRBV7-8 and TRBJ2-5; a weak D match, TRBD1 (6 bases). The CDR3 runs 16 residues. V lost 3 bases and J lost 1, with 15 bases in between. CDR1 is SGHVS and CDR2 is FQNEAQ in the germline V gene. The CDR3 protein is CASSFSGDAFQETQYF. The CDR3 coding sequence is TGTGCCAGCAGCTTTTCAGGGGACGCCTTCCAAGAGACCCAGTACTTC.

The count of this clone is one. The chain is built from TRBV6-5 and TRBJ1-2, with D possibly matching TRBD1 (6 bases). The V end lost 0 bases, the J end lost 7 bases, and 12 bases lay between the germline ends. CDR1 is MNHEY, CDR2 SVGAGI, per germline. CDR3 length: 14 amino acids. CDR3 amino acids: CASSYSGGRVGYTF. CDR3 nucleotides: TGTGCCAGCAGTTACTCGGGGGGGCGAGTTGGCTACACCTTC.

This chain connects TRBV7-9 to TRBJ1-5; 7 bases align to TRBD1. The V segment lost 5 bases and the J segment 8 bases; nucleotides outside the gene matches: 9. From germline, CDR1 is SEHNR and CDR2 FQNEAQ (reference sequence). This CDR3 spans 14 amino acids. The CDR3 DNA reads as TGTGCCAGCAGCCAGACAGGGTCTTCTGAGCCCCAGCATTTT. This gives the protein CASSQTGSSEPQHF.

The chain is built from TRBV6-5 and TRBJ2-5; D is perhaps TRBD2 (5 bases). The CDR3 covers 14 residues. V lost 2 bases, J lost 5 bases, and 12 bases lay in between. CDR1 is MNHEY, CDR2 SVGAGI, per germline. CDR3 region: CASSYASFRETQYF. The CDR3 coding sequence is TGTGCCAGCAGTTACGCTAGCTTTCGTGAGACCCAGTACTTC.

V is TRBV4-3 and J is TRBJ2-1, with TRBD2 as a possible D gene (6 bases). The V and J ends lost 1 base and 7 bases respectively, with 8 bases between them. The CDR3 spans 13 residues. Germline loops: CDR1 LGHNA, CDR2 YSLEER. The CDR3 spells CASSQAGVNEQFF. CDR3 nucleotide sequence: TGCGCCAGCAGCCAAGCGGGAGTGAATGAGCAGTTCTTC.

This chain links TRBV7-9 with TRBJ1-5; 8 bases fit TRBD1. This CDR3 spans 15 amino acids. V trimming: 2 bases; J trimming: 4 bases; junction bases outside the gene matches: 4. Looked up from germline, CDR1 is SEHNR and CDR2 is FQNEAQ (reference sequence). CDR3 residues: CASSLNGQGNQPQHF. The CDR3 DNA is TGTGCCAGCAGCTTAAATGGACAGGGAAATCAGCCCCAGCATTTT.

The V call is TRBV5-1, the J call TRBJ2-1; 8 bases are shared with TRBD2. CDR1 and CDR2 (germline): SGHRS, YFSETQ. J was trimmed by 7 bases and V by 4 bases; bases with no gene match: 13. The CDR3 is made up of 16 amino acids. CDR3 in DNA: TGCGCCAGCAGCAAACGACTAGCGCCCCCCGGTAATGAGCAGTTCTTC. This encodes CASSKRLAPPGNEQFF.

The chain carries TRBV27 and TRBJ2-1; TRBD2 is a possible D gene (5 bases). Germline CDR1 is MNHEY and CDR2 is SMNVEV (reference sequence). Deletions cut 0 bases from V and 9 bases from J, with 12 bases between. This CDR3 is 14 amino acids long. The DNA for the CDR3 is TGTGCCAGCAGTTTATCCGGGATGGGCGGTGAGCAGTTCTTC. This gives the protein CASSLSGMGGEQFF.

This clone has just a few counts. The chain couples TRBV10-3 to TRBJ2-7; D remains ambiguous. The germline CDR1 and CDR2 sequences are ENHRY and SYGVKD. V lost 3 bases and J lost 2, with 11 bases in between. The CDR3 contains 14 residues. As DNA, the CDR3 is TGTGCCATCAGTGAAAGTCAGATAACCTACGAGCAGTACTTC. This codes for CAISESQITYEQYF.

The chain couples TRBV10-3 to TRBJ2-5, with a possible D match to TRBD1 (5 bases). V was trimmed by 7 bases and J by 3 bases, leaving 12 bases between them. CDR3 length: 13 residues. CDR1 is ENHRY and CDR2 is SYGVKD in the germline V gene. CDR3 sequence (DNA): TGTGCCATCAAGGACACCCCTAAAGAGACCCAGTACTTC. Residues: CAIKDTPKETQYF.

The J gene is TRBJ2-7, the V gene TRBV4-3, with D tentatively TRBD2 (5 bases). The length of the CDR3 is 15 residues. Per the germline V gene, CDR1 is LGHNA and CDR2 is YSLEER. The V end lost 1 base, the J end lost 2 bases, and 12 bases lay between the germline ends. Written as DNA, the CDR3 is TGCGCCAGCAGCCAAGTGGACGGGGTAACCTACGAGCAGTACTTC. Amino acid sequence: CASSQVDGVTYEQYF.